This TCR beta chain was profiled in a study of blood T cell repertoires in COVID-19. On the study more broadly: The United States, Italy and Spain supplied acute and convalescent COVID-19 samples. PBMCs, B-cell-depleted T cells, or T cells provided the cDNA or gDNA that made up the material.

Study processing details: Amplifying reference gene primers gave estimates of nucleated cell counts. Sequenced by immunoSEQ multiplex PCR; TCRdb stores in-frame clones only, minus some. V and J calls plus clone size are reproduced from that table; the DNA served to infer D and trimming. This table holds roughly 250,000 clones, about 89% found once. J was trimmed by 1 base and V by 4 bases; bases with no gene match: 4. This CDR3 is built from 16 residues. CDR1 is LGHDT and CDR2 is YNNKEL in the germline V gene (reference sequence). The clonotype was recovered from a man younger than 45 with acute or convalescent COVID-19. The sequencing input was peripheral blood. This chain connects TRBV3-1 (or the pseudogene TRBV3-2) to TRBJ2-1; 10 nucleotides agree with TRBD2. CDR3 region: CASSPASGRSYNEQFF. The CDR3 coding sequence is TGTGCCAGCAGCCCTGCTAGCGGGAGATCCTACAATGAGCAGTTCTTC.